The following is a T cell receptor (beta chain) sequence with its context. This CDR3 is built from 15 residues. The germline V gene has CDR1 MNHEY and CDR2 SVGAGI. The V end lost 0 bases, the J end lost 0 bases, and 8 bases lay between the germline ends. This sample stems from a study of T cell changes during pregnancy in multiple sclerosis. TCRdb's table, derived via immunoSEQ multiplex PCR, lists solely in-frame clones and lacks some. The sample has 100,000 or so clones; around 90% are singletons. The chain carries TRBV6-5 and TRBJ1-2; TRBD1 might be the D (6 bases). The origin of this receptor is a female donor with multiple sclerosis, enrolled in a pregnancy study. The source material was peripheral blood, sampled in the second trimester of pregnancy. The CDR3: CASSYSDSTNYGYTF. CDR3 nucleotide sequence: TGTGCCAGCAGTTACTCGGACAGCACTAACTATGGCTACACCTTC.